In this sample, the clone carrying this T cell receptor (beta chain) turned up once. In the original workflow: The authors estimated nucleated cell counts from reference gene primer amplification. Only in-frame clones appear in the TCRdb table, and some are missing; sequencing was by immunoSEQ multiplex PCR. The DNA gave D and trimming, while V, J and clone size come from that table. The table records about 73,000 clones, approximately 84% of them present only once. The data were taken from a study of blood T cell repertoires in COVID-19. About the research overall: Acute-phase and convalescent COVID-19 samples originated in the United States, Italy and Spain. T cells, B-cell-depleted T cells, or PBMCs supplied cDNA or gDNA.

Germline V gene lookup returns CDR1 DFQATT and CDR2 SNEGSKA (reference sequence). This CDR3 comprises 13 residues. The germline V and J ends were trimmed by 3 bases and 10 bases, with 13 bases remaining between them. The origin of this receptor is a human donor in a cohort sampled during active COVID-19. The chain carries TRBV20-1 and TRBJ1-6, with D possibly being TRBD1 (5 bases). Sequencing was performed on peripheral blood. CDR3 in amino acids: CSASWQGSSPLHF. In nucleotides, the CDR3 is TGCAGTGCTAGTTGGCAGGGTAGCTCACCCCTCCACTTT.